The present TCR beta chain was sequenced within a study of regulatory T cells in long-lasting Graves disease. Time point: newly diagnosed GD, antithyroid drugs for less than 3 months. PBMC RNA served as the TCR library source. Into tubes containing EDTA, about 10 milliliters of peripheral blood were drawn. This clonotype has more than one count but fewer than ten. Between the trimmed V and J ends, which lost 4 bases and 2 bases, there was a span of 21 bases. The CDR3 contains 18 residues. Germline assignment: CDR1 SGHTA and CDR2 FQGNSA. Arm-PCR of CDR3 regions and iRepertoire HTBI primers were the basis on which TCR beta libraries were built. TCRdb reanalysed the multiplex PCR reads using MiXCR and keeps one entry per CDR3 protein. The sample holds more than 300,000 distinct CDR3 sequences, over 9.5% seen once. These data were also filed under a second study, of T cells in Graves' hyperthyroidism and ophthalmopathy. That study reports: The HTBI primer set drove a first-round RT-PCR of the TCR CDR3. Among thyroid clonotypes expanded above 0.001, most also appeared in blood. In simple terms, a model built on 13 V-J features told ophthalmopathy apart from stable hyperthyroidism.

This receptor was identified in a woman under 30 with Graves disease. The chain is built from TRBV7-2 and TRBJ2-1; the D is unclear. The starting material was peripheral blood mononuclear cells (PBMCs), obtained at new diagnosis, from a patient treated with antithyroid drugs. The CDR3 bases are TGTGCCAGCAGCTACACTCCAGCGCGGTTTTCCGCCTACAATGAGCAGTTCTTC. It is translated as CASSYTPARFSAYNEQFF.